This T cell receptor beta chain stems from a study of blood T cell repertoires in COVID-19. Study context: COVID-19 samples, acute and convalescent, were from the United States, Italy and Spain. Nucleic acid was either cDNA or gDNA, and it came from T cells, B-cell-depleted T cells, or PBMCs.

The CDR3 is 14 residues long. J was trimmed by 4 bases and V by 2 bases; bases with no gene match: 4. In germline, CDR1 is SGHRS, CDR2 YFSETQ. As handled by the study authors: Reference gene primer amplification yielded estimated nucleated cell counts. Libraries were prepared by immunoSEQ multiplex PCR; TCRdb keeps only in-frame clonotypes and omits some of them. That table is the source of V, J and clone size, and D and trimming were worked out from the DNA. Of 55,000 to 80,000 clones listed, approximately 82% were seen once; the top ten hold around 6.6%. Sequencing input: peripheral blood. This chain connects TRBV5-1 to TRBJ2-3; 7 bases agree with TRBD2. This receptor was taken from a human donor in a cohort sampled during active COVID-19. The CDR3 spells CASSFGLGSDTQYF. Here the CDR3 DNA reads TGCGCCAGCAGCTTTGGACTAGGGTCAGATACGCAGTATTTT.